Following are 8 T cell receptor beta chains from one sample sequenced in a study of blood T cell repertoires in COVID-19. Data came from immunoSEQ multiplex PCR; TCRdb stores just in-frame clones and leaves some out. The table shows about 110,000 clones, with about 82% occurring only once. Sequencing was carried out using peripheral blood. These receptors all stem from an elderly man with COVID-19, enrolled during active disease.

The J gene is TRBJ2-1, the V gene TRBV24-1, with TRBD2 matching over 9 bases. CDR3 length: 18 residues. V was pared by 3 bases and J by 6 bases, with 14 bases of the junction left unmatched. CDR1 KGHDR and CDR2 SFDVKD come from the germline V gene. In DNA, the CDR3 is TGTGCCACCAGTGATCCCGTCGGCGGGGCGGGAGGGATCAATGAGCAGTTCTTC. This codes for CATSDPVGGAGGINEQFF.

V gene TRBV18 combines with J gene TRBJ2-1; 9 nucleotides line up with TRBD1. The J segment lost 2 bases and the V segment lost 6 bases, leaving 8 bases of the junction unmatched. Germline lookup yields CDR1 KGHSH and CDR2 LQKENI. The CDR3 has 16 amino acids. The CDR3 here is CASSPPRDRAYNEQFF. In nucleotides, the CDR3 is TGTGCCAGCTCCCCCCCACGGGACAGGGCCTACAATGAGCAGTTCTTC.

This clone has more than one count but fewer than ten. The chain couples TRBV11-2 to TRBJ2-3, with 7 bases matching TRBD2. The CDR3 spans 15 residues. Per the germline V gene, CDR1 is SGHAT and CDR2 is FQNNGV. With V trimmed by 4 bases and J by 2 bases, 6 bases remained unmatched. The CDR3 bases are TGTGCCAGCAGCTACCGGGACTACGCCACAGATACGCAGTATTTT. Translated: CASSYRDYATDTQYF.

This chain uses TRBV28 with TRBJ1-1; the D gene is possibly TRBD1 (5 bases). From germline, CDR1 is MDHEN and CDR2 SYDVKM. There are 14 residues in the CDR3. Between the trimmed V and J ends, which lost 6 bases and 1 base, there was a span of 12 bases. The DNA of the CDR3 is TGTGCCAGCAGACTTAACAGGAGGAACACTGAAGCTTTCTTT. Encoded protein: CASRLNRRNTEAFF.

This rearrangement joins TRBV4-3 to TRBJ2-1, with TRBD2 as a possible D gene (6 bases). Germline values: CDR1 LGHNA, CDR2 YSLEER. V shed 0 bases and J shed 14 bases, with 20 bases lying between them. The CDR3 spans 15 residues. The CDR3 region has the DNA TGCGCCAGCAGCCAAGATCACGGAGGGTTTAGATACGAGTTCTTC. This sequence encodes CASSQDHGGFRYEFF.

This clone was found a few times. This rearrangement joins TRBV6-2 or TRBV6-3 to TRBJ2-5; D gene ambiguous. Trimming shortened V by 1 base and J by 1 base, and 10 bases separated the two germline ends. The CDR3 extends over 15 amino acids. Germline V gene data show CDR1 as MNHEY and CDR2 as SVGEGT. The CDR3 coding sequence is TGTGCCAGCAGTTACTTGCGGAAAAGCCAAGAGACCCAGTACTTC. Protein product: CASSYLRKSQETQYF.

V usage is TRBV15 and J usage is TRBJ1-2; D may be TRBD1 (6 bases). Trimming cost V 3 bases and J 4 bases, with 12 bases left between them. The CDR3 has 14 residues. Germline V gene sequence: CDR1 LNHNV, CDR2 YYDKDF (reference sequence). The CDR3 sequence is CATSSGQGLYGYTF. CDR3 in DNA: TGTGCCACCAGCAGCGGGCAGGGGCTCTATGGCTACACCTTC. Full variable domain (rest looked up from reference TRBV15 and TRBJ1-2): DAMVIQNPRYQVTQFGKPVTLSCSQTLNHNVMYWYQQKSSQAPKLLFHYYDKDFNNEADTPDNFQSRRPNTSFCFLDIRSPGLGDTAMYLCATSSGQGLYGYTFGSGTRLTVV.

V gene TRBV6-5 combines with J gene TRBJ2-1; possible D gene TRBD1, 6 bases. This CDR3 has 16 residues. CDR1 and CDR2 from the germline V gene are MNHEY and SVGAGI. Trimming stripped 3 bases from V and 0 bases from J, with 12 bases between. The CDR3 coding sequence is TGTGCCAGCAGTTATGATGAAGGGGGCTCCTACAATGAGCAGTTCTTC. Its protein is CASSYDEGGSYNEQFF.